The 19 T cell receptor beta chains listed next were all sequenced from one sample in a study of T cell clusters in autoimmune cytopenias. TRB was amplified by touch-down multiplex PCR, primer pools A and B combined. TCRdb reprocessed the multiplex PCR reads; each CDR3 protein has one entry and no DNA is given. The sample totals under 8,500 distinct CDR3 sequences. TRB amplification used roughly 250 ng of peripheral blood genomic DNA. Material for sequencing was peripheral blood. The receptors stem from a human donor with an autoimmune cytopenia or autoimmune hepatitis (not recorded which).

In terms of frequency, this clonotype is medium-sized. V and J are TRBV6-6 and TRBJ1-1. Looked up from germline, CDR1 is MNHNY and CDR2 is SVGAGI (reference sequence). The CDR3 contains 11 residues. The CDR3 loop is CASSWDTEAFF.

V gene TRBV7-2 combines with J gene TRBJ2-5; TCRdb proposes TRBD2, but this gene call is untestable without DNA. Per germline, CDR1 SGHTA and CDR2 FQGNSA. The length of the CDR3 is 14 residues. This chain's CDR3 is CASSPGTSGSTQYF.

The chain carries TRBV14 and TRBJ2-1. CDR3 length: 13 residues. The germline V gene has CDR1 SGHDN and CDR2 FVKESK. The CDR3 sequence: CASSGRNYNEQFF.

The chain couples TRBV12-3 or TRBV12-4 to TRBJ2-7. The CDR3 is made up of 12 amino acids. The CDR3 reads CASSLNEYEQYF.

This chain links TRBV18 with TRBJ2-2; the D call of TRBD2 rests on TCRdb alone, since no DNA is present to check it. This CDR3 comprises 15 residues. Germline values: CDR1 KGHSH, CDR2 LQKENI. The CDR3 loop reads CASSPGQLGTGELFF.

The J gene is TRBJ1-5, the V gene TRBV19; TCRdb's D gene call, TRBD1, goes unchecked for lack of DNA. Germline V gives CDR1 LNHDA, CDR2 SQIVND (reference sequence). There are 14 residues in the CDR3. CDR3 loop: CASNPGHHGQPQHF.

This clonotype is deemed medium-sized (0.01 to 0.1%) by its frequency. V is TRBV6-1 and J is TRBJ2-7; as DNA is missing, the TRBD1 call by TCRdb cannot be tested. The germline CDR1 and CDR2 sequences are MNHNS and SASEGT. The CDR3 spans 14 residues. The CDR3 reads CASNLRDSDYEQYF.

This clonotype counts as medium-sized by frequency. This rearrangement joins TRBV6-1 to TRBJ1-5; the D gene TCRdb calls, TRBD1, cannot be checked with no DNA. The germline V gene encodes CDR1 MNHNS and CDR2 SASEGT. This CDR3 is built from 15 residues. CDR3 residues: CASRYEDRVNQPQHF.

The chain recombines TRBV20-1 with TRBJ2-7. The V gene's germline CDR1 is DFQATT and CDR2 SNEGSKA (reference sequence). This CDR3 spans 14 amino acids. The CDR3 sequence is CSARDSRNYGEQYF.

CDR3 in amino acids: CASNRMLGLAGNEQFF. The chain is built from TRBV19 and TRBJ2-1; without DNA, the TCRdb call of TRBD2 cannot be checked. This CDR3 spans 16 amino acids. Germline V gene sequence: CDR1 LNHDA, CDR2 SQIVND (reference sequence).

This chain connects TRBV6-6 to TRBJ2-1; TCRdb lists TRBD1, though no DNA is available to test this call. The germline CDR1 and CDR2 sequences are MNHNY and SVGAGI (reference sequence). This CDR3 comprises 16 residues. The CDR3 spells CASSSRFGAGYNEQFF.

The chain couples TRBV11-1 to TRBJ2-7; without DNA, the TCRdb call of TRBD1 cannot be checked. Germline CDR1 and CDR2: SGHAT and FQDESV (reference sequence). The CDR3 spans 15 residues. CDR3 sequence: CASSPVGGAYYEQYF.

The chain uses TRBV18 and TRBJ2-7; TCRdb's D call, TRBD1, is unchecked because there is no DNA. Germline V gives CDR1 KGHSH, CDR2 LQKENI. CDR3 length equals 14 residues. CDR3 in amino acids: CASSPPAPTEEQYF.

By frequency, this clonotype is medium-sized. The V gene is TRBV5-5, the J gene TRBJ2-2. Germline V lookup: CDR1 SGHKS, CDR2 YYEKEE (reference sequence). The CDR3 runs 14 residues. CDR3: CASSLTVNTGELFF.

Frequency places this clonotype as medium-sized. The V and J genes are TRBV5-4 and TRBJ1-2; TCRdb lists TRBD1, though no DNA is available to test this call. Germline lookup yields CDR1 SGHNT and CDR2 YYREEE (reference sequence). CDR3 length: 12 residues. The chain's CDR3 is CASSAGTYGYTF.

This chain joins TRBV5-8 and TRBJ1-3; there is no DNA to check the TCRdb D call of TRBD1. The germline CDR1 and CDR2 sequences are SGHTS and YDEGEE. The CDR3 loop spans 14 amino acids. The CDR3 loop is CASSLGVSGNTIYF.

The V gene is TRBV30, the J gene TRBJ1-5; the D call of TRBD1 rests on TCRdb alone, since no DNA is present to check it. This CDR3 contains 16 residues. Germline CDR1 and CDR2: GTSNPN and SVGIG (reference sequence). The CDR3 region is CAWSQGQGLRNQPQHF.

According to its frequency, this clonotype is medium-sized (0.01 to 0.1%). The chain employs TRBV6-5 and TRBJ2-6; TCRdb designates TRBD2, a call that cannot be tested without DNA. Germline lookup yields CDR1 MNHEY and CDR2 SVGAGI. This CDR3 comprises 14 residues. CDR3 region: CASLARAGANVLTF.

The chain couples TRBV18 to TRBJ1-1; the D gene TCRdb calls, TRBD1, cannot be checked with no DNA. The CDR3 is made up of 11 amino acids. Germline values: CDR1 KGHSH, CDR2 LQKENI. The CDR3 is CASGPGTEAFF.